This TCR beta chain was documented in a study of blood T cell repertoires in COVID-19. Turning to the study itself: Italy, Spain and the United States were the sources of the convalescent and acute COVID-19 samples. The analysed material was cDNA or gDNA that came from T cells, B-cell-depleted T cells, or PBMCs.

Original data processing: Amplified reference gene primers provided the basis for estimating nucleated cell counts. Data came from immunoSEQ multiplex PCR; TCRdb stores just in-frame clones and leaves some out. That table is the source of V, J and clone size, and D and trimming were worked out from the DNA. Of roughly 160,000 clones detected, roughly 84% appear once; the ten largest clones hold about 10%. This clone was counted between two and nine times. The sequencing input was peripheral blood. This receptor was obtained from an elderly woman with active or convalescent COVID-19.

CDR3 DNA: TGTGCCAGCAGACCGTTGGGCCACACTGAAGCTTTCTTT. This codes for CASRPLGHTEAFF. The chain links TRBV5-4 to TRBJ1-1; no clear D gene. There are 13 residues in the CDR3. Germline assignment: CDR1 SGHNT and CDR2 YYREEE (reference sequence). V was cut by 5 bases and J by 3 bases, with 11 bases left in between.